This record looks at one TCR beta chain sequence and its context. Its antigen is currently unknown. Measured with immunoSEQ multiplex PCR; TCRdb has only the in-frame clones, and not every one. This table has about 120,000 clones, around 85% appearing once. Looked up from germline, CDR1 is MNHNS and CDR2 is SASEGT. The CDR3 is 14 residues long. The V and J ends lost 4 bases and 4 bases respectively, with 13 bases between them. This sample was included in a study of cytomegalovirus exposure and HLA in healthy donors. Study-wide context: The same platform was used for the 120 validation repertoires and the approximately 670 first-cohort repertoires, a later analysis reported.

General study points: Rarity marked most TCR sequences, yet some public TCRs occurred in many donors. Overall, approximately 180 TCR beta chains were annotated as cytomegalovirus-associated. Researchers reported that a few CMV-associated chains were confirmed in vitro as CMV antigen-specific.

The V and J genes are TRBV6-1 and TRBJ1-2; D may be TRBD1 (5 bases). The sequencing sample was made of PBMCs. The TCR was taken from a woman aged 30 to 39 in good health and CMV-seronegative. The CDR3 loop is CASSADSGGYGYTF. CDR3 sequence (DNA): TGTGCCAGCAGTGCCGACTCGGGGGGCTATGGCTACACCTTC.